This T cell receptor beta chain was recovered during a study of siplizumab effects on memory and regulatory T cells. Study observations and caveats: Tregs proliferating in siplizumab cultures lacked confirmation of their suppressive function. Greater diversity than memory cells seemed evident in naive T cells, which also appeared to be major alloresponse contributors. The average Treg-derived proportion among mappable alloreactive CD4+ clones was 55% to 75% with siplizumab versus 25% to 30% in controls.

Assay: immunoSEQ multiplex PCR; the TCRdb copy retains only in-frame clones and omits some. The table lists about 120,000 clones, less than 95% of them singletons, with under 2% in the top ten. Worth noting for this clone: Its antigen is unknown.

The V gene lost 6 bases and the J gene lost 7 bases, with 15 bases spanning the gap. Germline assignment: CDR1 MNHEY and CDR2 SVGAGI. CDR3 length: 13 amino acids. Material for sequencing was non-Treg CD4+ T cells sorted from blood. The origin of this receptor is a human donor in good health. This chain links TRBV6-5 with TRBJ1-2, with D possibly matching TRBD1 (6 bases). CDR3 nucleotide sequence: TGTGCCAGCAGCGAACAGGGAGGAGGTGGCTACACCTTC. Translating gives CASSEQGGGGYTF.